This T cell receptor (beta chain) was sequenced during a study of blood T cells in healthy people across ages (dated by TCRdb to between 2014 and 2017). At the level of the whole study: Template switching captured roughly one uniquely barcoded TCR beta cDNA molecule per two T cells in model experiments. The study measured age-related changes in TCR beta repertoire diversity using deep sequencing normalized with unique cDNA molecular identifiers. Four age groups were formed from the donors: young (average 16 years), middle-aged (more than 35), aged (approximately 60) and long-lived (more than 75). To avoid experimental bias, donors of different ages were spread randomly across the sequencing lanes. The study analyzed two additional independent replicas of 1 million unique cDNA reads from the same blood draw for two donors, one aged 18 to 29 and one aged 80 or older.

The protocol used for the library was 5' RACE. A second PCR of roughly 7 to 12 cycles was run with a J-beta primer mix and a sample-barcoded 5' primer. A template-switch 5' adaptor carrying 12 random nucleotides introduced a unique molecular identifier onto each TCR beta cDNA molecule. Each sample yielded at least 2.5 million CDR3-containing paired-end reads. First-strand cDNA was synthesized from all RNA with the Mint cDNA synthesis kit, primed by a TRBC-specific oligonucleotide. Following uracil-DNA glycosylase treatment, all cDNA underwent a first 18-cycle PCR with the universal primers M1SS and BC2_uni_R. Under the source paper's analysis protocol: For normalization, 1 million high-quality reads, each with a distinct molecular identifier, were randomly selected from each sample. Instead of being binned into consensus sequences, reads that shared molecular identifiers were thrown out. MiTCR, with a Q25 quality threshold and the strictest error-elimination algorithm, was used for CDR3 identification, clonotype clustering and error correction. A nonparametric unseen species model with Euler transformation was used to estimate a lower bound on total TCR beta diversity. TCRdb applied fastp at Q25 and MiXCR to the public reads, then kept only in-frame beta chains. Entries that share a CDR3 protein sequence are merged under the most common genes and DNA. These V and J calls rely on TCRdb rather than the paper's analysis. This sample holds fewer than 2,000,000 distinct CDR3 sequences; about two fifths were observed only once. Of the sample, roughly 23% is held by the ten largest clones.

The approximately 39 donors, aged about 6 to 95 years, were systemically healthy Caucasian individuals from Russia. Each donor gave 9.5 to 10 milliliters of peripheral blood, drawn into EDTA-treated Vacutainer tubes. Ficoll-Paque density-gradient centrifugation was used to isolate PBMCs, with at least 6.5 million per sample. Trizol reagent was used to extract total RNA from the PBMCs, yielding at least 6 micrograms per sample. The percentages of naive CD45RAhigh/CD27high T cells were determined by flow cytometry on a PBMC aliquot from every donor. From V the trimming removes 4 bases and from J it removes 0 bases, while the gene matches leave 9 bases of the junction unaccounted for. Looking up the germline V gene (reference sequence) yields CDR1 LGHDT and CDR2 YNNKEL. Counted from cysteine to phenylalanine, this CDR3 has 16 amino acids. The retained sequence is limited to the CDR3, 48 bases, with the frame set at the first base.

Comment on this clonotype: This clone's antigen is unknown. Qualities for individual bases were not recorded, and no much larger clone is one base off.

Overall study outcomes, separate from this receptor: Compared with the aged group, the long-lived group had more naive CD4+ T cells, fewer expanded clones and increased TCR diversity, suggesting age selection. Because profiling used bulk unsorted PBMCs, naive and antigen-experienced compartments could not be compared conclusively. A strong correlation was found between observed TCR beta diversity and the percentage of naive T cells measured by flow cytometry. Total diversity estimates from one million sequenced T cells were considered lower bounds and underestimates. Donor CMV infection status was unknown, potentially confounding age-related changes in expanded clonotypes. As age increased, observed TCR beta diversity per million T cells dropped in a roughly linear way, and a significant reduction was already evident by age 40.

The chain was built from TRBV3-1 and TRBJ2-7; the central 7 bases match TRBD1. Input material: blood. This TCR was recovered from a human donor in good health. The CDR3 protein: CASSRPRQGLSYEQYF. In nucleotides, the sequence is TGTGCCAGCAGCCGCCCGAGACAGGGCCTCTCCTACGAGCAGTACTTC.